This T cell receptor (beta chain) is drawn from a study of T cells in localized non-small cell lung cancer. Notes on the study in general: Uninvolved adjacent lung showed the highest T cell clonality, exceeding tumor.

CDR1 is SGHTA and CDR2 is FQGNSA in the germline V gene. The CDR3 is 13 residues long. V was clipped by 1 base and J by 8 bases, with 11 bases between them. As to this clone: Antigen specificity is unknown.

The data were produced by immunoSEQ multiplex PCR, yet TCRdb's version contains in-frame clones alone and is incomplete. The sample includes about 15,000 clones, around 89% of them seen just once. This clonotype was obtained from a woman aged 40 to 75 with stage III lung adenocarcinoma. V and J are TRBV7-2 and TRBJ1-2, with TRBD1 as a possible D gene (5 bases). Material: peripheral blood mononuclear cells, obtained before any cancer treatment. CDR3 DNA: TGTGCCAGCAGCTTAGTGGACATAAAGGGCTACACCTTC. It encodes CASSLVDIKGYTF. The full variable domain, in which reference TRBV7-2 and TRBJ1-2 provide the parts outside the CDR3, is GAGVSQSPSNKVTEKGKDVELRCDPISGHTALYWYRQSLGQGLEFLIYFQGNSAPDKSGLPSDRFSAERTGGSVSTLTIQRTQQEDSAVYLCASSLVDIKGYTFGSGTRLTVV.